The present TCR beta chain was sequenced within a study of cytomegalovirus exposure and HLA in healthy donors (dated by TCRdb to about 2017). Concerning the study at large: An earlier analysis of approximately 550 of the donors reported 250 to 300 Gb of sequence data and 117 million unique TCR beta sequences from about 200 million T cells. Approximately 310 gigabases of sequencing data and approximately 91 million unique TCR sequences made up an early release that covered 500 to 700 HLA-typed donors. The genetic ancestry cluster associated with self-reported Caucasian donors included approximately 85% of the roughly 400 genotyped donors. The study aimed to test whether signatures of past pathogen exposure could be identified by cataloging public T cell receptors. The study used immunosequencing to profile the T cell repertoires of 670 or so subjects and linked those repertoires to cytomegalovirus serostatus. A separate validation cohort of 100 to 150 different subjects was used in addition to the roughly 640-subject first cohort. High-throughput TCR immunosequencing, statistical association of individual TCRs with disease status, and machine learning were combined to predict cytomegalovirus infection status. A later analysis re-analyzed previously published TCR beta repertoires from approximately 670 donors and added high-resolution HLA genotyping to study TCR occurrence patterns. In the later analysis, no new phenotypic data were used to find candidate immune exposures; instead, reliance was placed on TCR beta sequences and their occurrence across donors. To decide whether each TCR beta V gene segment behaved as functional or pseudogenic, an earlier analysis of over 500 of the donors relied on high-throughput TCR beta sequencing. Donor age, sex, ethnicity and CMV serostatus were compiled together with the repertoire data. Genome-wide SNP genotypes for about 65% of the 666 donors were used in a later genetic analysis, which treated that subset as a discovery cohort. All discovery cohort repertoires had been generated using a single sequencing platform. HLA typing included class I and class II loci at four-digit resolution. The number of typed donors differed by locus: roughly 620-630 for A, B, C, DRB1 and DQB1; some 500 for DQA1; approximately 600 for DPA1; and some 430 for DPB1. A handful of DR-DQ haplotypes were handled as single units for association and clustering because linkage in the cohort was strong. Among around 400 genotyped donors of the cohort, an average of roughly 230,000 unique TCR beta nucleotide sequences was sequenced per donor, of which approximately 18% were non-productive. Beyond this particular receptor, the publication reports: In a later genetic analysis, fewer N-insertions in productive TCRs were reported among donors in an Asian-associated ancestry cluster than the approximately 630-donor mean. Sequencing depth was assumed to be roughly uniform across donors in the presence/absence analyses, though that assumption may not hold. An association between a missense DCLRE1C variant and V-gene and J-gene trimming of TCR beta chains was found in a later genetic analysis and replicated in an independent cohort. In this cohort, only TCR beta chains were sequenced, and detectable features were limited by the absence of alpha or paired-chain data. Most TCR sequences were observed very rarely across donors, whereas some public TCRs were present in many individuals. A later analysis found that TCR association rates varied across HLA loci, with DRB1 alleles showing the most associated TCRs and HLA-C alleles the fewest. A later analysis found that most CMV-associated TCR beta chains appeared HLA-restricted, with HLA associations seemingly driven largely by CMV exposure. For the cohort, immune exposure information was limited to CMV serostatus. Correlated functional status among segregating V segments might be attributable to linkage disequilibrium, but an unknown experimental factor could not be ruled out. When HLA alleles, especially DR and DQ, strongly co-occurred, attributing TCR associations to individual alleles was difficult. Because counts were too low, seventeen rarely observed V segments, including chromosome 9 orphons, were excluded from the earlier analysis of a few hundred of the donors. At a false discovery rate of 0.05, a later analysis linked 15,000 to 20,000 TCR beta sequences to specific HLA alleles. The study listed 164 TCR beta chains as associated with cytomegalovirus. Three of the identified cytomegalovirus-associated TCR beta chains were confirmed in vitro to be specific for cytomegalovirus antigens. Broadly in line with IMGT annotations, most TCR beta V segments showed up in productive rearrangements about 87% or about 30% of the time in an earlier analysis of 587 of the donors. Cytomegalovirus status was reported to be diagnosed by the classifier with high specificity and sensitivity in both the original and validation cohorts. A later analysis reported that several top co-occurrence clusters appeared linked to parvovirus B19, influenza, CMV and Epstein-Barr virus. Some IMGT-functional V segments, including TRBV6-2 and TRBV6-3, could not be distinguished by the 87-base-pair reads and were therefore excluded. Because some donors lacked HLA typing at each locus, the association tests relied only on the typed subset. The authors suggested that the approach could potentially be extended to other disease states and immunological phenotypes. A cluster of highly shared sequence variants was judged likely to represent a technical artifact of the sequencing pipeline. A further reported finding was that TCR beta sequences accurately predicted the HLA-A and HLA-B alleles for most subjects in the first cohort. In a later analysis, HLA-associated TCR beta chains were found to be more clonally expanded and to have lower generation probabilities than equally common non-associated chains.

From cysteine to phenylalanine, the CDR3 is 13 amino acids long. Only the CDR3 part of the read is kept: 39 bases, read in frame from the first base. As encoded in the germline V gene (reference sequence), CDR1 is LNHNV while CDR2 is YYDKDF. V gives up 0 bases and J gives up 10 bases, and the segment between their germline ends measures 7 bases. The cohort consisted of 666 healthy bone marrow donors. Cohort members were all nominally healthy when sampled, although unrecorded immune exposures were likely present. The donor was CMV seropositive and belonged to the group of 250 to 300 seropositive cohort members. Each donor provided a peripheral blood sample, and peripheral blood mononuclear cells were used for TCR beta sequencing. Genomic DNA was extracted from the blood cell samples with the Qiagen DNeasy Blood Extraction Kit. Library generation was performed with the immunoSEQ multiplex PCR assay. A mixture of 60 forward primers for TCR Vbeta segments and 13 reverse primers for TCR Jbeta segments was used in the multiplex PCR. The CDR3 region of rearranged TCR beta genes was amplified from genomic DNA with a multiplex PCR assay. The amplified TCR beta libraries were sequenced on the Illumina HiSeq System as 87-base-pair reads. On the authors' methods: A later analysis counted tens of millions of unique TCR beta chains across the 640 or so repertoires, and roughly 11 million of these chains were shared by at least two donors. A nearest-neighbor algorithm error-corrected the raw reads and collapsed the reads into unique sequences, merging closely related sequences to remove PCR and sequencing errors. V, D and J gene segments were assigned by aligning CDR3 sequences to IMGT reference sequences. For a sequence to be retained, a match of at least six nucleotides to both a V gene segment and a J gene segment was required. Rearrangements were classified as productive when the CDR3 lacked stop codons and remained in frame with V and J, and all other rearrangements were classified as non-productive. Following IMGT convention, CDR3 was defined as the stretch from the second conserved V-encoded cysteine up to the conserved J-encoded phenylalanine. In an earlier analysis of approximately 500 of the donors, sequences lacking an unambiguous match to a single V gene segment were excluded. An earlier analysis of about 590 of the donors classified V segments as functional when productive rearrangements were above 56.7% and as segregating when the standard deviation between donors was above 5%. A statistical classification framework was built to diagnose cytomegalovirus status from the catalog of TCR beta chain sequences. A later analysis assigned V and J genes by comparing TCR nucleotide sequences with IMGT/GENE-DB human TR gene sequences. In a later analysis, CDR3 sequences and most-parsimonious VDJ recombination scenarios were assigned using the TCRdist pipeline. In a later analysis, each TCR beta chain was defined by its CDR3 amino acid sequence together with its V-gene family, and reads lacking a unique V-gene family were excluded. As a way to deal with suspected cross-contamination and a sequencing artifact, a later analysis dropped over 550 nucleotide sequences that were highly shared and had low generation probability. For each public chain, a later analysis derived a clonal expansion index from normalized ranks of inferred template counts within each repertoire. Generation probabilities in a later analysis came from a VDJ recombination model fitted to out-of-frame rearrangements, and those results were checked against IGoR. In a later analysis, TCR-TCR, TCR-HLA and TCR-CMV co-occurrence was scored with hypergeometric tests, and a repertoire-size bias correction was applied to TCR pairs. False discovery rates were estimated in a later analysis by permuting HLA or CMV assignments 20 times. In a later analysis, co-occurring TCRs were grouped using DBSCAN, and TCRdist sequence similarity was added for clustering within HLA-allele-positive subsets. Repertoires with fewer than 30,000 or more than 120,000 public chains were left out of co-occurrence clustering, as were about five repertoires with anomalous nucleotide sharing. TCRdb carries this immuneACCESS record with in-frame sequences only. Its versions omit some clonotypes, under half of them owing to an unresolved V gene in the studies checked, with the rest unexplained. Clonal size and the V and J genes are those of that table, whereas D and trimming came from the DNA. The sample has some 130,000 clones on record. The top ten clones comprise 1.5% to 2% of the sample.

With respect to this clone: Its target antigen remains unknown.

The sequence is built from TRBV15 and TRBJ1-6, with no confidently assigned D gene. This clonotype was obtained from a woman in her 40s in good health and CMV-seropositive. The sequencing sample was made of PBMCs. In nucleotides, the sequence is TGTGCCACCAGCAGAGACCGGGGATCACCCCTCCACTTT. Translated, it reads CATSRDRGSPLHF.